The 21 T cell receptor beta chains below all came from one sample that was sequenced in a study of Ad26.COV2.S vaccination and SARS-CoV-2 variants. Stated treatment: around 19 received Ad26.COV2.S at low or high dose, single or two shots; about 5 received placebo; per-sample allocation not given. Repertoires come from day 63 after the first vaccine or placebo injection. The method was immunoSEQ multiplex PCR; TCRdb's version includes in-frame clones alone and lacks a portion of them. The data show roughly 350,000 clones, about 87% seen once. The material sequenced was peripheral blood, taken in a trial of Ad26.COV2.S vaccine versus placebo. These receptors all come from a person aged 18 to 59 who received the Ad26.COV2.S COVID-19 vaccine or a placebo.

The chain combines TRBV5-1 with TRBJ1-2, with no clear D. Trimming stripped 4 bases from V and 1 base from J, with 8 bases between. The CDR3 spans 13 residues. The V gene's germline CDR1 is SGHRS and CDR2 YFSETQ. This CDR3 reads CASSLTNNYGYTF. CDR3 DNA sequence: TGCGCCAGCAGCCTGACCAATAACTATGGCTACACCTTC. The full variable domain, rest sourced from reference TRBV5-1 and TRBJ1-2, is KAGVTQTPRYLIKTRGQQVTLSCSPISGHRSVSWYQQTPGQGLQFLFEYFSETQRNKGNFPGRFSGRQFSNSRSEMNVSTLELGDSALYLCASSLTNNYGYTFGSGTRLTVV.

J is TRBJ2-3 and V is TRBV4-3; unclear D gene. With 1 base removed from V and 2 bases from J, the gap between germline ends came to 7 bases. Germline loops: CDR1 LGHNA, CDR2 YSLEER. The CDR3 spans 14 residues. The CDR3 region is CASSQGQTTDTQYF. CDR3 DNA sequence: TGCGCCAGCAGCCAAGGGCAAACCACAGATACGCAGTATTTT.

This clone was observed a handful of times. The genes are TRBV2 and TRBJ1-1; possible D gene TRBD1, 6 bases. Trimming left V 2 bases short and J 9 bases short, with 13 bases between. The CDR3 totals 13 residues. Germline V gives CDR1 SNHLY, CDR2 FYNNEI. The CDR3 reads CASSERRGTQAFF. The CDR3 DNA follows: TGTGCCAGCAGTGAAAGGAGGGGGACCCAAGCTTTCTTT.

The sample holds one count of this clone. The rearrangement joins TRBV7-9 to TRBJ2-7; the D is unclear. CDR1 is SEHNR and CDR2 is FQNEAQ in the germline V gene (reference sequence). Deletions cut 0 bases from V and 2 bases from J, with 2 bases between. The CDR3 sequence is 12 residues long. The CDR3 sequence: CASSLAAYEQYF. Written as DNA, the CDR3 is TGTGCCAGCAGCTTAGCTGCCTACGAGCAGTACTTC.

The chain has TRBV3-1 (or the pseudogene TRBV3-2) and TRBJ2-3; D is possibly TRBD1 (5 bases). The CDR3 covers 16 residues. The V end lost 1 base, the J end lost 4 bases, and 15 bases lay between the germline ends. Per the germline V gene, CDR1 is LGHDT and CDR2 is YNNKEL (reference sequence). CDR3 in amino acids: CASSQGSSLGADTQYF. In DNA, the CDR3 is TGTGCCAGCAGCCAAGGAAGTAGTCTAGGGGCAGATACGCAGTATTTT.

The J gene is TRBJ1-5, the V gene TRBV28; 8 bases agree with TRBD1. The CDR3 consists of 17 residues. V lost 2 bases to trimming and J lost 5 bases; unmatched junction nucleotides: 11. Germline values: CDR1 MDHEN, CDR2 SYDVKM. The CDR3 sequence: CASSLTPDRGVYQPQHF. CDR3 sequence (DNA): TGTGCCAGCAGTTTAACTCCAGACAGGGGTGTTTATCAGCCCCAGCATTTT.

As to this clone: One end of the junction is discordant with germline, which a read error may explain. The CDR3 DNA sequence: TGTGCCAGTAGCCAGTTCGTTAATGAAAACCTGTTTTTT. Translated: CASSQFVNENLFF. The chain links TRBV19 to TRBJ1-4, with D unresolved. The CDR3 consists of 13 residues. CDR1 is LNHDA, CDR2 SQIVND, per germline (reference sequence).

This clone was counted a single time. The chain uses TRBV5-6 and TRBJ1-6, with D tentatively TRBD1 (5 bases). The V and J ends lost 4 bases and 0 bases respectively, with 11 bases between them. The CDR3 is 16 residues long. Germline V gene lookup returns CDR1 SGHDT and CDR2 YYEEEE. This CDR3 reads CASSPDTRSYNSPLHF. The CDR3 DNA reads TGTGCCAGCAGCCCGGACACACGCTCCTATAATTCACCCCTCCACTTT.

The rearrangement joins TRBV19 to TRBJ2-1; D perhaps matches TRBD2 (5 bases). The V end lost 7 bases, the J end lost 11 bases, and 15 bases lay between the germline ends. Germline CDR1 and CDR2: LNHDA and SQIVND (reference sequence). The CDR3 runs 12 residues. Here the CDR3 reads CASNPPLGKQFF. CDR3 nucleotide sequence: TGTGCCAGTAACCCCCCCCTCGGGAAGCAGTTCTTC.

V and J are TRBV18 and TRBJ1-2; the D gene is possibly TRBD1 (5 bases). Trimming pared 6 bases from V and 1 base from J, leaving 18 bases between. Germline V lookup: CDR1 KGHSH, CDR2 LQKENI. The CDR3 runs 16 residues. CDR3 protein: CASSPPRGAGNYGYTF. The DNA of the CDR3 is TGTGCCAGCTCGCCTCCCCGGGGCGCGGGTAACTATGGCTACACCTTC.

V and J are TRBV6-5 and TRBJ1-1; no firm D call. Germline CDR1 is MNHEY and CDR2 is SVGAGI. The CDR3 is 13 residues long. With 1 base removed from V and 5 bases from J, the gap between germline ends came to 8 bases. The CDR3 nucleotides are TGTGCCAGCAGTTACTGGCAAGGGACTGAAGCTTTCTTT. Residues: CASSYWQGTEAFF.

The CDR3 bases are TGTGCCAGCGGGGGAGATAACACTGAAGCTTTCTTT. It specifies CASGGDNTEAFF. V usage is TRBV9 and J usage is TRBJ1-1; D possibly corresponds to TRBD1 (5 bases). V lost 7 bases and J 2 bases, leaving 9 bases between the germline ends. The CDR3 spans 12 residues. Germline values: CDR1 SGDLS, CDR2 YYNGEE. Full variable domain (missing parts from reference TRBV9 and TRBJ1-1): DSGVTQTPKHLITATGQRVTLRCSPRSGDLSVYWYQQSLDQGLQFLIQYYNGEERAKGNILERFSAQQFPDLHSELNLSSLELGDSALYFCASGGDNTEAFFGQGTRLTVV.

Concerning this clone: At one end the junction does not follow the germline gene, possibly because of a read error. The J gene is TRBJ2-1, the V gene TRBV18; 13 nucleotides agree with TRBD2. CDR1 and CDR2 (germline): KGHSH, LQKENI. The CDR3 runs to 18 residues. The chain's CDR3 is CASSPPRRTSGRRNEQFF. The CDR3 DNA follows: TGTGCCAGCTCGCCACCACGAAGGACTAGCGGGAGACGCAATGAGCAGTTCTTC.

This chain joins TRBV7-9 and TRBJ2-2; the D is unclear. The CDR3 is 12 residues long. The V gene lost 1 base and the J gene lost 5 bases, with 2 bases spanning the gap. Germline CDR1 reads SEHNR; CDR2 reads FQNEAQ (reference sequence). The CDR3 protein is CASSLGTGELFF. The DNA for the CDR3 is TGTGCCAGCAGCTTAGGGACCGGGGAGCTGTTTTTT.

The CDR3 here is CATSDSAGVGNEQFF. The CDR3 nucleotides are TGTGCCACCAGTGACTCGGCGGGGGTTGGAAATGAGCAGTTCTTC. The V gene is TRBV24-1, the J gene TRBJ2-1, with TRBD2 identical over 7 bases. Unmatched junction bases numbered 9, after V lost 4 bases and J lost 7 bases. The germline CDR1 and CDR2 sequences are KGHDR and SFDVKD. CDR3 size: 15 residues.

This clone was seen once. The CDR3 protein is CASSWGAETQYF. CDR3 in DNA: TGTGCCAGCAGTTGGGGGGCGGAGACCCAGTACTTC. J is TRBJ2-5 and V is TRBV6-5, with D perhaps assigned TRBD1 or TRBD2 (6 bases each). The germline V gene encodes CDR1 MNHEY and CDR2 SVGAGI. The CDR3 is 12 residues long. Trimming stripped 4 bases from V and 5 bases from J, with 8 bases between.

V is TRBV30 and J is TRBJ1-2; D gene ambiguous. CDR3 length: 12 amino acids. V lost 6 bases and J lost 4, with 12 bases in between. Germline lookup yields CDR1 GTSNPN and CDR2 SVGIG (reference sequence). CDR3 in amino acids: CACGLGSYGYTF. CDR3 DNA sequence: TGTGCCTGCGGACTGGGGTCCTATGGCTACACCTTC.

The gene calls are TRBV19 and TRBJ2-7; D is perhaps TRBD1 (6 bases). Germline assignment: CDR1 LNHDA and CDR2 SQIVND (reference sequence). The germline V and J ends were trimmed by 3 bases and 1 base, with 10 bases remaining between them. The CDR3 is 14 residues long. The CDR3 loop is CASSMTGSSYEQYF. The CDR3 DNA reads TGTGCCAGTAGTATGACAGGTTCATCCTACGAGCAGTACTTC. Full variable domain (outside the CDR3, taken from reference TRBV19 and TRBJ2-7): DGGITQSPKYLFRKEGQNVTLSCEQNLNHDAMYWYRQDPGQGLRLIYYSQIVNDFQKGDIAEGYSVSREKKESFPLTVTSAQKNPTAFYLCASSMTGSSYEQYFGPGTRLTVT.

The chain joins TRBV19 to TRBJ2-7; 12 bases fit TRBD1. V gave up 3 bases and J gave up 3 bases; unmatched junction bases: 3. The germline gives CDR1 LNHDA, CDR2 SQIVND (reference sequence). There are 15 residues in the CDR3. The CDR3 loop is CASSIGTGGVYEQYF. The CDR3, as DNA: TGTGCCAGTAGTATCGGGACAGGGGGCGTCTACGAGCAGTACTTC.

This clone is a singleton in its sample. The chain combines TRBV4-2 with TRBJ2-1; 9 bases line up with TRBD2. Germline V gene data show CDR1 as LGHNA and CDR2 as YNFKEQ. Trimming cost V 4 bases and J 6 bases; bases outside gene matches: 10. This CDR3 comprises 16 residues. In DNA form, the CDR3 reads TGTGCCAGCAGCCGTTCGGGACTAGCATTAGTCAATGAGCAGTTCTTC. This translates into CASSRSGLALVNEQFF.

V usage is TRBV11-3 and J usage is TRBJ2-7; a possible D gene is TRBD2 (5 bases). The CDR3 sequence is 15 residues long. The V gene's germline CDR1 is SGHNT and CDR2 YENEEA. The V end lost 1 base, the J end lost 0 bases, and 10 bases lay between the germline ends. This CDR3 is CASSLGQRSSYEQYF. As DNA, the CDR3 is TGTGCCAGCAGCTTAGGCCAGCGGAGCTCCTACGAGCAGTACTTC.